This TCR beta chain emerged from a study of CD8+ T cells in alopecia areata. In regard to this clone: Antigen: not known.

Study conclusions and caveats: TCRs were shared less clearly across patients than in mice, possibly for HLA-related reasons.

V shed 2 bases, J shed 6 bases, and the junction held 13 bases outside the gene matches. Germline CDR1 SGHVS, CDR2 FQNEAQ. The CDR3 runs to 17 residues. Sequencing used cDNA as its template, made by extracting RNA and reverse transcribing it. Here immunoSEQ multiplex PCR was the method, and the copy in TCRdb shows in-frame clones only, minus some. The sample records some 180,000 clones, about 61% being singletons. The source of this sequence is a human donor in good health. V gene TRBV7-8 combines with J gene TRBJ2-1; 7 nucleotides align to TRBD2. The material sequenced was CD8+ T cells sorted from blood. Here the CDR3 DNA reads TGTGCCAGCAGCTTACCCCCGGGGACTAAGAGCGTCAATGAGCAGTTCTTC. Protein product: CASSLPPGTKSVNEQFF. The complete variable domain, with remaining parts taken from reference TRBV7-8 and TRBJ2-1, reads GAGVSQSPRYKVAKRGQDVALRCDPISGHVSLFWYQQALGQGPEFLTYFQNEAQLDKSGLPSDRFFAERPEGSVSTLKIQRTQQEDSAVYLCASSLPPGTKSVNEQFFGPGTRLTVL.